This TCR beta chain is from a study of blood T cell repertoires in COVID-19. Whole-study context: From the United States, Italy and Spain came samples of acute and convalescent COVID-19. PBMCs, B-cell-depleted T cells, or T cells were the source of the cDNA or gDNA that made up the material.

The CDR3 covers 14 residues. CDR1 and CDR2 (germline): SNHLY, FYNNEI. V dropped 8 bases and J dropped 2 bases, with 15 bases sitting between them. Original processing methods: Reference gene primer amplification gave estimated nucleated cell counts. Sequenced by immunoSEQ multiplex PCR; TCRdb stores in-frame clones only, minus some. The V and J calls and clone size come from that table; D and trimming were worked out from the DNA. The table shows about 150,000 clones, with about 87% occurring only once. The sequenced sample consisted of peripheral blood. The genes are TRBV2 and TRBJ1-2; D possibly corresponds to TRBD1 (6 bases). The origin of this receptor is a human donor in a cohort sampled during active COVID-19. The CDR3 here is CASGQGPGNYGYTF. CDR3 nucleotides: TGTGCCAGCGGGCAGGGGCCAGGCAACTATGGCTACACCTTC.